A single sample gave rise to the 17 T cell receptor beta chains below, sequenced in a study of T cell changes during pregnancy in multiple sclerosis. Clones were read by immunoSEQ multiplex PCR, and TCRdb kept only the in-frame ones, dropping some. This table has about 64,000 clones, 96% appearing once. Sequenced material: CD8+ T cells from peripheral blood mononuclear cells, taken after pregnancy. All receptors derive from a female donor with multiple sclerosis, enrolled in a pregnancy study.

The chain combines TRBV27 with TRBJ2-5; the D gene is possibly TRBD2 (6 bases). The CDR3 runs 16 residues. V was clipped by 4 bases and J by 4 bases, with 19 bases between them. CDR1 is MNHEY and CDR2 is SMNVEV in the germline V gene (reference sequence). The CDR3 region is CASSSYLLGGVETQYF. Here the CDR3 DNA reads TGTGCCAGCAGTTCTTATCTCCTGGGGGGAGTAGAGACCCAGTACTTC.

V gene TRBV2 combines with J gene TRBJ1-1; D not resolved. V was pared by 5 bases and J by 1 base, with 8 bases between. The CDR3 runs 13 residues. CDR1 SNHLY and CDR2 FYNNEI come from the germline V gene. CDR3 bases: TGTGCCAGCAGTTCTAGCGGGAACACTGAAGCTTTCTTT. Its translation: CASSSSGNTEAFF.

V is TRBV9 and J is TRBJ1-4, with D perhaps TRBD1 (5 bases). Germline V gene lookup returns CDR1 SGDLS and CDR2 YYNGEE. The CDR3 has 14 amino acids. V lost 0 bases to trimming and J lost 3 bases, with 6 bases between them. CDR3 region: CASSVAGSNEKLFF. DNA for the CDR3: TGTGCCAGCAGCGTAGCAGGGTCTAATGAAAAACTGTTTTTT.

The chain carries TRBV19 and TRBJ2-7, with D possibly TRBD1 on 6 matching bases. Trimming stripped 3 bases from V and 6 bases from J, with 15 bases between. The CDR3 extends over 14 amino acids. The germline gives CDR1 LNHDA, CDR2 SQIVND (reference sequence). The CDR3 protein is CASSIRQGLAEQYF. CDR3 coding DNA: TGTGCCAGTAGTATTCGGCAGGGGTTAGCCGAGCAGTACTTC.

The chain is built from TRBV7-9 and TRBJ2-1; 13 bases line up with TRBD2. CDR3 size: 17 residues. Germline V gene data show CDR1 as SEHNR and CDR2 as FQNEAQ (reference sequence). Trimming at V came to 2 bases and at J to 8 bases, leaving 9 bases not matched to a gene. CDR3 nucleotides: TGTGCCAGCAGCTTACCTCGGACTAGCGGGAGTGGCGATGAGCAGTTCTTC. It translates to CASSLPRTSGSGDEQFF.

V usage is TRBV19 and J usage is TRBJ2-3, with 7 bases fitting TRBD1. The CDR3 loop spans 17 amino acids. Germline-derived CDR1 and CDR2 are LNHDA and SQIVND (reference sequence). V was clipped by 5 bases and J by 1 base; unmatched bases: 12. CDR3 sequence: CASSVTGTVFGTDTQYF. The CDR3 DNA follows: TGTGCCAGTAGTGTTACCGGGACAGTCTTCGGCACAGATACGCAGTATTTT.

The chain links TRBV27 to TRBJ2-2, with 11 bases that match TRBD2. The CDR3 covers 20 residues. V dropped 5 bases and J dropped 0; count of bases not matched to a gene: 14. CDR1 is MNHEY and CDR2 is SMNVEV in the germline V gene (reference sequence). The CDR3 sequence: CASSPAAGLAGLANTGELFF. CDR3 nucleotides: TGTGCCAGCAGTCCCGCGGCAGGACTAGCGGGCCTCGCGAACACCGGGGAGCTGTTTTTT.

The chain employs TRBV7-2 and TRBJ2-1; 7 bases fit TRBD2. Germline V gene lookup returns CDR1 SGHTA and CDR2 FQGNSA. With V trimmed by 5 bases and J by 5 bases, 12 bases remained unmatched. The CDR3 is 16 residues long. In DNA, the CDR3 is TGTGCCAGCAGCCCCTGGGGGGGAGGGAGAAACAATGAGCAGTTCTTC. Amino acid sequence: CASSPWGGGRNNEQFF. The full variable domain, with the rest looked up from reference TRBV7-2 and TRBJ2-1, is GAGVSQSPSNKVTEKGKDVELRCDPISGHTALYWYRQSLGQGLEFLIYFQGNSAPDKSGLPSDRFSAERTGGSVSTLTIQRTQQEDSAVYLCASSPWGGGRNNEQFFGPGTRLTVL.

The chain combines TRBV29-1 with TRBJ2-2; 7 nucleotides match TRBD1. Looked up from germline, CDR1 is SQVTM and CDR2 is ANQGSEA. The CDR3 spans 14 residues. The junction had 3 bases not matched to a gene; V was cut back by 5 bases and J by 0 bases. The CDR3 is CSVSGQTNTGELFF. The CDR3 bases are TGCAGCGTTTCGGGACAGACGAACACCGGGGAGCTGTTTTTT.

This clone was observed a single time. This chain joins TRBV7-6 and TRBJ2-7, with 10 bases lining up with TRBD2. After removal of 5 bases from V and 0 bases from J, the junction contained 10 bases not matched to a gene. The CDR3 runs to 17 residues. Germline V gives CDR1 SGHVS, CDR2 FNYEAQ. Written as DNA, the CDR3 is TGTGCCAGCAGCAACCAGAAGCGGGGGGGTACCTCCTACGAGCAGTACTTC. This encodes CASSNQKRGGTSYEQYF.

The rearrangement links TRBV13 to TRBJ2-1, with D possibly matching TRBD1 (5 bases). CDR1 PRHDT and CDR2 FYEKMQ come from the germline V gene (reference sequence). This CDR3 comprises 15 residues. V lost 0 bases to trimming and J lost 2 bases, with 8 bases between them. CDR3 in DNA: TGTGCCAGCAGCTTAGGAGGGGCGGCCTACAATGAGCAGTTCTTC. Translated, it gives CASSLGGAAYNEQFF. Using reference TRBV13 and TRBJ2-1 for the parts outside the CDR3, the full variable domain is AAGVIQSPRHLIKEKRETATLKCYPIPRHDTVYWYQQGPGQDPQFLISFYEKMQSDKGSIPDRFSAQQFSDYHSELNMSSLELGDSALYFCASSLGGAAYNEQFFGPGTRLTVL.

The chain has TRBV5-4 and TRBJ1-2; maybe TRBD1 (6 bases). Per the germline V gene, CDR1 is SGHNT and CDR2 is YYREEE (reference sequence). V was shortened by 5 bases and J by 6 bases, with 17 bases between the two germline ends. The CDR3 runs 14 residues. The CDR3 loop reads CASRQITGIHGYTF. DNA of the CDR3: TGTGCCAGCAGGCAAATCACAGGGATTCATGGCTACACCTTC.

V gene TRBV7-9 combines with J gene TRBJ2-7; D not resolved. This CDR3 comprises 13 residues. Germline CDR1 and CDR2: SEHNR and FQNEAQ (reference sequence). V was pared by 5 bases and J by 0 bases, with 8 bases between. The chain's CDR3 is CASSTPSSYEQYF. DNA of the CDR3: TGTGCCAGCAGCACCCCGAGCTCCTACGAGCAGTACTTC.

This rearrangement joins TRBV9 to TRBJ2-2; TRBD2 matches 9 bases. This CDR3 has 17 amino acids. V lost 2 bases and J lost 6; bases outside the gene matches: 11. Germline V gene sequence: CDR1 SGDLS, CDR2 YYNGEE. CDR3 in amino acids: CASSVAPVSGRAGELFF. The CDR3 DNA sequence: TGTGCCAGCAGCGTCGCCCCGGTTAGCGGGAGAGCCGGGGAGCTGTTTTTT.

The chain employs TRBV27 and TRBJ2-2, with TRBD2 matching over 10 bases. Per the germline V gene, CDR1 is MNHEY and CDR2 is SMNVEV (reference sequence). The CDR3 has 16 amino acids. V was clipped by 5 bases and J by 0 bases; unmatched bases: 3. CDR3 nucleotides: TGTGCCAGCAGTCCCGGACTAGCGGCGAACACCGGGGAGCTGTTTTTT. Translating gives CASSPGLAANTGELFF.

This chain joins TRBV19 and TRBJ1-1, with TRBD1 matching over 7 bases. Trimming cost V 7 bases and J 11 bases; bases outside gene matches: 10. Looked up from germline, CDR1 is LNHDA and CDR2 is SQIVND (reference sequence). CDR3 length: 12 amino acids. The CDR3, as DNA: TGTGCCAGTAACCTAGGGGGCGCGGAGGCTTTCTTT. Amino acid sequence: CASNLGGAEAFF.

V and J are TRBV9 and TRBJ2-5; tentative D call: TRBD2 (5 bases). Trimming removed 0 bases from V and 5 bases from J, with 11 bases in between. This CDR3 is built from 14 residues. CDR1 and CDR2 (germline): SGDLS, YYNGEE. The CDR3 region is CASSVGGMVETQYF. CDR3 DNA: TGTGCCAGCAGCGTAGGAGGGATGGTCGAGACCCAGTACTTC.